A single sample is the source of the 25 T cell receptor beta chains below, sequenced in a study of T cell responses to AZD1222 COVID-19 vaccine. The assay was immunoSEQ multiplex PCR, and TCRdb's table has in-frame clones only and misses some. The sample includes around 120,000 clones, 88% of them seen just once. This material consisted of peripheral blood, taken on day 0 of MenACWY control vaccination. Receptors originate from an adult in good health.

CDR3 in DNA: TGTGCCAGCAACTCCCCCGGGACTAGCGGGTCCACAGATACGCAGTATTTT. This translates into CASNSPGTSGSTDTQYF. The J gene is TRBJ2-3, the V gene TRBV9, with 12 bases identical to TRBD2. Unmatched junction bases numbered 10, after V lost 6 bases and J lost 2 bases. The CDR3 runs to 17 residues. Germline V gene sequence: CDR1 SGDLS, CDR2 YYNGEE.

In DNA form, the CDR3 reads TGTGCCAGCAGAACCGGGCCGGGTGAGACCCAGTACTTC. This translates into CASRTGPGETQYF. The genes are TRBV7-6 and TRBJ2-5, with D unresolved. V lost 6 bases and J 5 bases, leaving 13 bases between the germline ends. This CDR3 comprises 13 residues. CDR1 SGHVS and CDR2 FNYEAQ come from the germline V gene.

This chain joins TRBV5-6 and TRBJ1-1; 7 bases align to TRBD1. The V gene's germline CDR1 is SGHDT and CDR2 YYEEEE. The V and J ends lost 5 bases and 4 bases, in that order; junction bases with no gene match: 11. This CDR3 is built from 15 residues. The CDR3 loop reads CASRMTGSGSTEAFF. As DNA, the CDR3 is TGTGCCAGCAGGATGACAGGGAGCGGATCCACTGAAGCTTTCTTT.

The chain is built from TRBV25-1 and TRBJ1-1, with D possibly being TRBD1 (6 bases). V was clipped by 6 bases and J by 3 bases, with 8 bases between them. CDR1 is MGHDK, CDR2 SYGVNS, per germline. The CDR3 runs 12 residues. Here the CDR3 DNA reads TGTGCCAGCAGCAGGGGTCACACTGAAGCTTTCTTT. Translated: CASSRGHTEAFF. Combining the CDR3 with reference TRBV25-1 and TRBJ1-1 gives the whole variable domain EADIYQTPRYLVIGTGKKITLECSQTMGHDKMYWYQQDPGMELHLIHYSYGVNSTEKGDLSSESTVSRIRTEHFPLTLESARPSHTSQYLCASSRGHTEAFFGQGTRLTVV.

The chain links TRBV15 to TRBJ1-3; D unresolved. CDR3 size: 13 residues. Germline loops: CDR1 LNHNV, CDR2 YYDKDF (reference sequence). The V gene lost 3 bases and the J gene lost 11 bases, with 14 bases spanning the gap. CDR3 residues: CATSSVTRTAIYF. As DNA, the CDR3 is TGTGCCACCAGCAGTGTTACACGGACGGCCATATATTTT.

The chain combines TRBV23-1 with TRBJ2-5, with 16 bases that match TRBD2. TRBV23-1 is noted as an ORF with a role that remains uncertain. The CDR3 length is 18 residues. Losses at the gene ends were 3 bases for V and 4 bases for J; bases not matched to a gene: 8. This CDR3 is CASSHPGLAGGPVETQYF. CDR3 sequence (DNA): TGCGCCAGCAGTCACCCGGGACTAGCGGGAGGGCCGGTAGAGACCCAGTACTTC.

This clone was counted a few times. This sequence joins TRBV4-1 and TRBJ2-2; no reliable D call. Germline lookup yields CDR1 MGHRA and CDR2 YSYEKL. Trimming took off 1 base at V and 4 bases at J, with 4 bases between the two ends. This CDR3 has 13 amino acids. The CDR3 sequence is CASSQVLTGELFF. DNA of the CDR3: TGCGCCAGCAGCCAAGTACTCACCGGGGAGCTGTTTTTT.

The rearrangement joins TRBV15 to TRBJ2-1; no definite D call. The CDR3 extends over 17 amino acids. Trimming took off 4 bases at V and 0 bases at J, with 16 bases between the two ends. Germline CDR1 is LNHNV and CDR2 is YYDKDF (reference sequence). CDR3 bases: TGTGCCACCAGCATTAAGAGCAGCGTGAGCTCCTACAATGAGCAGTTCTTC. It codes for CATSIKSSVSSYNEQFF.

The chain recombines TRBV28 with TRBJ2-5, with D perhaps TRBD2 (7 bases). The germline V gene encodes CDR1 MDHEN and CDR2 SYDVKM. Trimming removed 7 bases at V and 3 bases at J, with 18 bases between. The CDR3 length is 15 residues. CDR3 residues: CASNTRGGGKETQYF. CDR3 in DNA: TGTGCCAGCAATACTCGTGGGGGGGGCAAAGAGACCCAGTACTTC.

The rearrangement joins TRBV19 to TRBJ1-5; D gene uncertain. The CDR3 sequence is 17 residues long. CDR1 and CDR2 (germline): LNHDA, SQIVND (reference sequence). V was shortened by 6 bases and J by 1 base, with 19 bases between the two germline ends. Here the CDR3 DNA reads TGTGCCAGTAGACGGTCCCTCACGGGTCGGAGCAATCAGCCCCAGCATTTT. Translated: CASRRSLTGRSNQPQHF.

This clone showed up just once. This CDR3 is CASSLVATDGYTF. The DNA for the CDR3 is TGTGCCAGCAGCTTAGTAGCGACAGATGGCTACACCTTC. V gene TRBV7-6 combines with J gene TRBJ1-2, with a possible D match to TRBD1 (5 bases). V lost 1 base and J lost 6, with 9 bases in between. Germline CDR1 SGHVS, CDR2 FNYEAQ. This CDR3 is built from 13 residues.

This rearrangement joins TRBV29-1 to TRBJ1-2, with TRBD1 matching over 7 bases. The CDR3 is 13 residues long. CDR1 SQVTM and CDR2 ANQGSEA come from the germline V gene. J lost 6 bases, V lost 2 bases, and 6 bases had no gene match. The chain's CDR3 is CSVESAGGDGYTF. The CDR3 coding sequence is TGCAGCGTTGAATCGGCAGGGGGGGATGGCTACACCTTC.

This clone has a single count. V is TRBV7-9 and J is TRBJ1-1, with D unclear. The CDR3 is 12 amino acids. Trimming removed 5 bases from V and 2 bases from J, with 6 bases in between. CDR1 and CDR2 (germline): SEHNR, FQNEAQ (reference sequence). The CDR3 reads CASSAYNTEAFF. The CDR3 region has the DNA TGTGCCAGCAGCGCCTATAACACTGAAGCTTTCTTT.

This clone was observed a few times. This chain links TRBV10-3 with TRBJ2-6; TRBD1 aligns across 8 bases. V was clipped by 10 bases and J by 1 base; unmatched bases: 3. The CDR3 length is 14 residues. Germline values: CDR1 ENHRY, CDR2 SYGVKD. DNA for the CDR3: TGTGCCACCCAGGGGGCATCTGGGGCCAACGTCCTGACTTTC. It translates to CATQGASGANVLTF.

CDR3 DNA: TGTGCCAGCAGGGACCTGAGTCCCGGCTATGGCTACACCTTC. Translation: CASRDLSPGYGYTF. J is TRBJ1-2 and V is TRBV28; D is uncertain. Trimming shortened V by 6 bases and J by 4 bases, and 15 bases separated the two germline ends. The CDR3 covers 14 residues. Germline values: CDR1 MDHEN, CDR2 SYDVKM.

The rearrangement joins TRBV28 to TRBJ2-7; D gene unclear. Trimming pared 5 bases from V and 4 bases from J, leaving 9 bases between. The CDR3 totals 12 residues. From germline, CDR1 is MDHEN and CDR2 SYDVKM. This chain's CDR3 is CASSTTSYEQYF. In DNA, the CDR3 is TGTGCCAGCAGTACGACATCATACGAGCAGTACTTC.

This clone was seen more than once but under ten times. This chain links TRBV15 with TRBJ1-1; D ambiguous. Per the germline V gene, CDR1 is LNHNV and CDR2 is YYDKDF (reference sequence). The CDR3 is made up of 15 amino acids. Trimming took 3 bases from V and 7 from J, leaving 18 bases between them. CDR3 residues: CATSSSLFDGVEAFF. The CDR3 DNA reads TGTGCCACCAGCAGTTCCCTTTTTGACGGGGTTGAAGCTTTCTTT. Full variable domain (remainder filled in from reference TRBV15 and TRBJ1-1): DAMVIQNPRYQVTQFGKPVTLSCSQTLNHNVMYWYQQKSSQAPKLLFHYYDKDFNNEADTPDNFQSRRPNTSFCFLDIRSPGLGDTAMYLCATSSSLFDGVEAFFGQGTRLTVV.

The chain recombines TRBV3-1 (or the pseudogene TRBV3-2) with TRBJ2-7; 12 positions match TRBD2. This CDR3 spans 16 amino acids. Germline loops: CDR1 LGHDT, CDR2 YNNKEL (reference sequence). With 3 bases clipped from V and 7 bases from J, the junction kept 10 bases outside the gene matches. The CDR3 DNA follows: TGTGCCAGCAGCCACCAAAGGACTAGCGGGATGTTAGAGCAGTACTTC. Amino acids: CASSHQRTSGMLEQYF.

V usage is TRBV7-3 and J usage is TRBJ2-1; 7 nucleotides agree with TRBD2. The CDR3 loop spans 13 amino acids. The germline V gene encodes CDR1 SGHTA and CDR2 FQGTGA. J lost 7 bases, V lost 2 bases, and 2 bases had no gene match. CDR3 DNA: TGTGCCAGCAGCTTAGCGGGAGTTAATGAGCAGTTCTTC. Protein sequence: CASSLAGVNEQFF.

This chain uses TRBV2 with TRBJ2-3; 9 bases match TRBD2. This CDR3 has 15 residues. In germline, CDR1 is SNHLY, CDR2 FYNNEI. Trimming at V came to 4 bases and at J to 4 bases, leaving 6 bases not matched to a gene. The CDR3 here is CASSAGGLASDTQYF. The CDR3 DNA reads as TGTGCCAGCAGTGCTGGGGGACTAGCCTCAGATACGCAGTATTTT.

The chain is built from TRBV6-5 and TRBJ2-7, with TRBD2 matching 7 bases. Germline V gene lookup returns CDR1 MNHEY and CDR2 SVGAGI. V lost 5 bases to trimming and J lost 2 bases; unmatched junction nucleotides: 6. This CDR3 comprises 14 residues. The CDR3 here is CASSPRGGTYEQYF. CDR3 nucleotide sequence: TGTGCCAGCAGTCCACGCGGGGGTACCTACGAGCAGTACTTC.

The CDR3 DNA sequence: TGTGCCACGGGACCCCTCTACGAGCAGTACTTC. Amino acid sequence: CATGPLYEQYF. The chain is built from TRBV19 and TRBJ2-7; either TRBD1 or TRBD2 may fit D (5 bases each). Between the trimmed V and J ends, which lost 10 bases and 3 bases, there was a span of 10 bases. CDR3 length: 11 residues. CDR1 and CDR2 from the germline V gene are LNHDA and SQIVND (reference sequence).

This clone was counted once. The chain joins TRBV24-1 to TRBJ2-5; TRBD2 aligns across 9 bases. The V segment lost 11 bases and the J segment 7 bases; nucleotides outside the gene matches: 4. This CDR3 contains 11 residues. Germline lookup yields CDR1 KGHDR and CDR2 SFDVKD. Here the CDR3 DNA reads TGTGCCAATAGCGGGAGCGGGACCCAGTACTTC. It codes for CANSGSGTQYF.

The chain links TRBV9 to TRBJ2-1, with D perhaps TRBD2 (5 bases). V lost 0 bases and J 6 bases, leaving 13 bases between the germline ends. This CDR3 comprises 15 residues. Germline V gene sequence: CDR1 SGDLS, CDR2 YYNGEE. CDR3 nucleotide sequence: TGTGCCAGCAGCGTAGGCCACGGAGGTATCAATGAGCAGTTCTTC. It is translated as CASSVGHGGINEQFF.

The V gene is TRBV30, the J gene TRBJ2-2; D gene unclear. The CDR3 spans 12 residues. V lost 4 bases, J lost 1 base, and 4 bases lay in between. CDR1 and CDR2 (germline): GTSNPN, SVGIG (reference sequence). This chain's CDR3 is CAWNLNTGELFF. DNA for the CDR3: TGTGCCTGGAACCTGAACACCGGGGAGCTGTTTTTT.